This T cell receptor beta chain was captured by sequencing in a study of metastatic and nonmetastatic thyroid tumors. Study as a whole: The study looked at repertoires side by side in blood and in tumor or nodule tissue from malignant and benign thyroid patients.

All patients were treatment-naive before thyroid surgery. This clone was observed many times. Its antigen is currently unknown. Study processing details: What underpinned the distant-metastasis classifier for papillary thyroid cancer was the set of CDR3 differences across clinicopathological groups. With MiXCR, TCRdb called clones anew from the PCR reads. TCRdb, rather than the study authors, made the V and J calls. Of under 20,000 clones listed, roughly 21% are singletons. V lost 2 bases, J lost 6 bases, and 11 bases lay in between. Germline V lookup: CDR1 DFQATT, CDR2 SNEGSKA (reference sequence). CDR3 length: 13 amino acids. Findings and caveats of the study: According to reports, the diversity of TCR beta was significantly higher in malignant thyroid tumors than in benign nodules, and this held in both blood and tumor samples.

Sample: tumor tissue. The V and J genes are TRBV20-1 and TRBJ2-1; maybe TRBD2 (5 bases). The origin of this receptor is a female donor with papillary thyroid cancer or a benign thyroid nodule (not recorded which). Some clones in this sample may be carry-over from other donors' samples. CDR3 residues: CSARWLEGNEQFF. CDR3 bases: TGCAGTGCTAGATGGCTAGAGGGCAATGAGCAGTTCTTC.